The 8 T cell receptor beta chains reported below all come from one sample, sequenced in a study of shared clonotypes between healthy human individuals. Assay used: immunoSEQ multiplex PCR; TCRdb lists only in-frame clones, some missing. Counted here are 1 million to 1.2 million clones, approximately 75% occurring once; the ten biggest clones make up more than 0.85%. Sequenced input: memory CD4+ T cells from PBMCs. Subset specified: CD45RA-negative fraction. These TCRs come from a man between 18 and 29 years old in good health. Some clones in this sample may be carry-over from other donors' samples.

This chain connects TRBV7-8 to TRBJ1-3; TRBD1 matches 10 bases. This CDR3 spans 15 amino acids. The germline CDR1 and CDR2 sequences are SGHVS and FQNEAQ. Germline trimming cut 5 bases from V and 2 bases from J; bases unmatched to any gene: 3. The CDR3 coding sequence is TGTGCCAGCAGCCCAGGGACAGGGGCTGGAAACACCATATATTTT. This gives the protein CASSPGTGAGNTIYF.

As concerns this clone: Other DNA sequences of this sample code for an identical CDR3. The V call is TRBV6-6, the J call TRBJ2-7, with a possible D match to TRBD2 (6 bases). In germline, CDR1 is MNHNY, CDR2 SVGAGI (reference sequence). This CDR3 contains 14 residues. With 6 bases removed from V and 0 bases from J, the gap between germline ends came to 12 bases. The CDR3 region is CASSPLGSSYEQYF. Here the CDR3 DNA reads TGTGCCAGCAGCCCCCTCGGGAGCTCCTACGAGCAGTACTTC.

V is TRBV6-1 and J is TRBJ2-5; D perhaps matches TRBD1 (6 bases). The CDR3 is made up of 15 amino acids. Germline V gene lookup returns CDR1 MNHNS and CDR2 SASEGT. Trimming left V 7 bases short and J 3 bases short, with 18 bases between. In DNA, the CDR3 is TGTGCCAGCACACCAAACAGGGAACGCGAAGAGACCCAGTACTTC. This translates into CASTPNREREETQYF.

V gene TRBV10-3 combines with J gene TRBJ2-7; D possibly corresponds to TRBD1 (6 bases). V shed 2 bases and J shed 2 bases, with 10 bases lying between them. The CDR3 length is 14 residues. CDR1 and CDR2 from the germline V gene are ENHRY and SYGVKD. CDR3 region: CAISEQRDTYEQYF. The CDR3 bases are TGTGCCATCAGTGAGCAAAGGGACACCTACGAGCAGTACTTC.

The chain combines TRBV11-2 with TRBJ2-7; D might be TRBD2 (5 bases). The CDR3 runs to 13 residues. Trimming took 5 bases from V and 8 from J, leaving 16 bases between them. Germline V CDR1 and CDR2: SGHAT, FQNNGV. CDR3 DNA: TGTGCCAGCAGCCCCTGGGCGGAGGTCAAGCAGTACTTC. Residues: CASSPWAEVKQYF.

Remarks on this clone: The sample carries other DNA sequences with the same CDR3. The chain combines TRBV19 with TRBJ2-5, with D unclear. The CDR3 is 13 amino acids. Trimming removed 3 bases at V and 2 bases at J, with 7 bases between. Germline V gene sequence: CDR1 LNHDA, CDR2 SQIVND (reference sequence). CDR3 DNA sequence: TGTGCCAGTAGTATTTACATACAAGAGACCCAGTACTTC. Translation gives CASSIYIQETQYF.

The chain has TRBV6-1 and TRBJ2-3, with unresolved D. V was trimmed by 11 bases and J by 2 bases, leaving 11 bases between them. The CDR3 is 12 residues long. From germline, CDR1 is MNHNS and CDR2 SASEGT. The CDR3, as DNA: TGTGCCGAAGCGCGAGACACAGATACGCAGTATTTT. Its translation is CAEARDTDTQYF.

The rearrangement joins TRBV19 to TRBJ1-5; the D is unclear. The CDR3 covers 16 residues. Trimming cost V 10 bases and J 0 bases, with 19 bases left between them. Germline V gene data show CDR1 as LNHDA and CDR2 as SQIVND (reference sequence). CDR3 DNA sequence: TGTGCCACCTCACAGCGGAACGAACCTAGCAATCAGCCCCAGCATTTT. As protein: CATSQRNEPSNQPQHF. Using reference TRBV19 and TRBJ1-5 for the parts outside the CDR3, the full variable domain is DGGITQSPKYLFRKEGQNVTLSCEQNLNHDAMYWYRQDPGQGLRLIYYSQIVNDFQKGDIAEGYSVSREKKESFPLTVTSAQKNPTAFYLCATSQRNEPSNQPQHFGDGTRLSIL.